This TCR beta chain was captured in a study of blood T cell repertoires in COVID-19 (dated by TCRdb to the early 2020s). Background for the entire study: Samples covering the acute and convalescent phases of COVID-19 were provided by collaborators in the United States, Italy and Spain. The material from the prospective study consisted of cDNA or gDNA derived from T cells, B-cell-depleted T cells, or PBMCs. Deeply sampled blood TCRbeta repertoires from subjects exposed to, actively infected with, or recovered from COVID-19 were included in the dataset. A freely available public database, intended as a resource for researchers studying the immune response to SARS-CoV-2, is where the repertoires were released. Samples came from the ongoing ImmuneRACE study (first 160 participants) plus 1,254 subjects from 6 global collaborators. The sample metadata nearly always contained a de-identified subject ID, COVID-19 status, age in years and sex. HLA class I and class II types, where available, came from metadata supplied by the sample provider rather than from assay-based typing. Here is what the overall study found, with its caveats: The amount of clinical and demographic metadata varied by source and participant and was provided uncurated.

The junction shows trimming of 5 bases on V and 6 bases on J, plus 18 bases between the germline ends. Including cysteine and phenylalanine, the CDR3 has 15 amino acids. Of the read, only the CDR3 DNA is kept; its 45 bases are in frame from base 1. The germline V gene encodes CDR1 LNHDA and CDR2 SQIVND (reference sequence). TCRbeta CDR3 regions were amplified from genomic DNA by means of the immunoSEQ Assay, a bias-controlled multiplex PCR. Concerning the study's data processing: The number of nucleated cells in each sample was estimated from the amplification of reference gene primers within the assay. To quantify the absolute abundance of each unique TCRbeta CDR3 rearrangement, sequence reads were collapsed and filtered. Productive Simpson clonality was computed per sample as the square root of Simpson's diversity index over productive rearrangements. TCRdb's version of the immuneACCESS table is confined to in-frame rearrangements and falls short of the full clone set. An unresolved V gene accounts for under half of the shortfall where checked; the remainder is of unknown origin. D and trimming were read from the DNA, whereas the V and J calls and clone size are those reported in that table. Across this sample there are about 480,000 clones, with roughly nine tenths seen only once. The top ten clonotypes cover approximately 0.9% of the sample.

One collaborating source in Seattle enrolled patients while the patients were actively infected and followed the patients over time throughout the course of disease. Each collaborating institution followed its own protocols to collect whole blood in K2EDTA tubes. Collaborator samples were shipped for TCRbeta analysis as frozen whole blood, isolated PBMCs, or DNA extracted from either sample type. Comments on this clone: What antigen it recognizes has not been identified. No much larger clone exists at a distance of one base, and base qualities are not known.

The sequencing input was peripheral blood. This TCR was sampled from a man between 18 and 29 years old with COVID-19, enrolled during active disease. This chain is built from TRBV19 and TRBJ2-3; the D gene is perhaps TRBD2, from 6 matching bases. The bases read TGTGCCAGTAGTTTCCGGAGGGCCCCAGGGGATACGCAGTATTTT. Its protein product is CASSFRRAPGDTQYF. The reference TRBV19 and TRBJ2-3 proteins fill in what lies around the CDR3, so the full variable domain reads DGGITQSPKYLFRKEGQNVTLSCEQNLNHDAMYWYRQDPGQGLRLIYYSQIVNDFQKGDIAEGYSVSREKKESFPLTVTSAQKNPTAFYLCASSFRRAPGDTQYFGPGTRLTVL.